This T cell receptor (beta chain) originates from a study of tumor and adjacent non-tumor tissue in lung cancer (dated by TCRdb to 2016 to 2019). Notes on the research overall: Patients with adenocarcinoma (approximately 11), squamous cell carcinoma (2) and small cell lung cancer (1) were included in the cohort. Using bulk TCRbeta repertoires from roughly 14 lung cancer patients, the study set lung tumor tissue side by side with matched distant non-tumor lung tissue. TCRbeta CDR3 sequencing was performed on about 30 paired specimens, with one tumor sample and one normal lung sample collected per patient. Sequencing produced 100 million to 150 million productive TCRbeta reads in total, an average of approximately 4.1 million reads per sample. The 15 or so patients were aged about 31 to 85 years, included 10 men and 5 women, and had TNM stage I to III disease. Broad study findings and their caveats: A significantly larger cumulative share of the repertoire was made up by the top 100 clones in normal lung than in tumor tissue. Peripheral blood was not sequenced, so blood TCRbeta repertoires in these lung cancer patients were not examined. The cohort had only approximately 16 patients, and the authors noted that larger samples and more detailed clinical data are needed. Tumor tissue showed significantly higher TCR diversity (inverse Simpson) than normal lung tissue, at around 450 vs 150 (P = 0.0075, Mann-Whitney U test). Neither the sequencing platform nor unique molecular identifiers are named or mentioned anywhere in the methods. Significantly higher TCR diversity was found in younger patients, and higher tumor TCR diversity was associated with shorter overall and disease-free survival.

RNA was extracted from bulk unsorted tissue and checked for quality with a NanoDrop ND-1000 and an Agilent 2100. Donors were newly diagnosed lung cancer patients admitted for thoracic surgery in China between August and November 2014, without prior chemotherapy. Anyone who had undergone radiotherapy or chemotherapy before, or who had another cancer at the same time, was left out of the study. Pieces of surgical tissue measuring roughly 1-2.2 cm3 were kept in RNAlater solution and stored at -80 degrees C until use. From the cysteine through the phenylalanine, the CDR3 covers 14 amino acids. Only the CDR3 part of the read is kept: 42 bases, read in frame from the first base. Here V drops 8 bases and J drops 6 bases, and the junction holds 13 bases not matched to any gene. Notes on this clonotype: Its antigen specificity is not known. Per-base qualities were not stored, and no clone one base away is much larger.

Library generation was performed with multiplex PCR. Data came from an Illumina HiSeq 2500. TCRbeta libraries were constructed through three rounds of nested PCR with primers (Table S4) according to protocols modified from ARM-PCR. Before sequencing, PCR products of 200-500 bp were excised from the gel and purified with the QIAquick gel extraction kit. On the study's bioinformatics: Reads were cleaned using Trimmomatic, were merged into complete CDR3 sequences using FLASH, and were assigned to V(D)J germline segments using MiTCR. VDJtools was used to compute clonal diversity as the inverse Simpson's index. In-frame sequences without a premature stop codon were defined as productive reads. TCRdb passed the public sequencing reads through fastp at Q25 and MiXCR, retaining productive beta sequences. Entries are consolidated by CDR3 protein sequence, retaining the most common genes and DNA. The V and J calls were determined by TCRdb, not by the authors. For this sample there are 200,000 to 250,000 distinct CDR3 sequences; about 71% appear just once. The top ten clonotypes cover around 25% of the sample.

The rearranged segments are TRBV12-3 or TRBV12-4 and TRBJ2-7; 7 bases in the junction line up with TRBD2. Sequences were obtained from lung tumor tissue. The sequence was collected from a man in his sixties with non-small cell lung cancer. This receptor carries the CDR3 CASSPTGRGGEQYF. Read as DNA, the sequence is TGTGCCAGCTCTCCGACGGGGAGGGGAGGCGAGCAGTACTTC.